This TCR beta chain was sequenced for a study of Graves' ophthalmopathy and Graves' hyperthyroidism. General study findings and limits: The model flagged ophthalmopathy progression at about 68% sensitivity and 72% to 85% specificity.

TCR beta CDR3 regions were amplified from RNA transcripts. A first-round RT-PCR used HTBI primers, followed by a second-round multiplex PCR. TCRdb passed the multiplex PCR reads through MiXCR, listing each CDR3 protein once. The sample lists about 740,000 distinct CDR3 sequences, roughly 40% occurring once. Germline V gene data show CDR1 as LNHDA and CDR2 as SQIVND (reference sequence). The CDR3 sequence runs 8 residues, both termini included. On this clonotype itself: Antigen specificity is unknown. Because it lacks the conserved phenylalanine or tryptophan at the end, this CDR3 is likely a read error. No DNA is shown, since the ends of the CDR3 on it are uncertain; the CDR3 is the one TCRdb lists.

The TCR sequence derives from an adult man with Graves' ophthalmopathy. The sample comprised peripheral blood. The V and J genes are TRBV19 and TRBJ2-6. The CDR3: CASSAVRT.